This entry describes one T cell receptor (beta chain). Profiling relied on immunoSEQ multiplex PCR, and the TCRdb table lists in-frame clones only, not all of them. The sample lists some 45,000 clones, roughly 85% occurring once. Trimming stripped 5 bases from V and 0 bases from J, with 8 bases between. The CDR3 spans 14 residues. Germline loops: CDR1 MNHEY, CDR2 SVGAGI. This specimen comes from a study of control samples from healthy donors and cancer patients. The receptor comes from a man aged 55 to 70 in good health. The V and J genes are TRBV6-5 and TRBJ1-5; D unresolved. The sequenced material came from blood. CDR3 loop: CASSPEYSNQPQHF. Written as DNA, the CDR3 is TGTGCCAGCAGTCCCGAGTATAGCAATCAGCCCCAGCATTTT.